Given below is one T cell receptor (beta chain) in context. The sample comes from a study of T cells in Graves' hyperthyroidism and ophthalmopathy. TCR beta CDR3 sequences were amplified from RNA transcripts. In the first-round RT-PCR of the TCR CDR3, the HTBI primer set was used. MiXCR, applied by TCRdb to the multiplex PCR reads, yields one record per CDR3 protein. This sample carries under 350,000 distinct CDR3 sequences, less than 30% of them seen once, and the ten largest clones take 25% to 30%. Germline CDR1 and CDR2: DFQATT and SNEGSKA (reference sequence). Trimming left V 3 bases short and J 2 bases short, with 16 bases between. There are 15 residues in the CDR3.

The chain uses TRBV20-1 and TRBJ1-2, with D perhaps TRBD1 (5 bases). The sequenced material came from blood. This receptor was identified in a middle-aged man with Graves' hyperthyroidism that later progressed to Graves' ophthalmopathy. CDR3 DNA: TGCAGTGCTAGGAAGGACTACGAGGGGAACTATGGCTACACCTTC. Its protein is CSARKDYEGNYGYTF.